The rows below give T cell receptor beta chains drawn from one sample of a study of shared clonotypes between healthy human individuals. TCRdb's copy holds only in-frame clones and misses some; the assay was immunoSEQ multiplex PCR. The sample records fewer than 550,000 clones, 60% to 80% being singletons. The specimen sequenced was PBMCs. The receptors come from a woman between 35 and 50 years old in good health. Some clones in this sample may be carry-over from other donors' samples. Both conserved end residues are part of each CDR3. D genes are given only for firm matches. The size field is filled for only some rows; it gives once, few, many or a size class.

clone_size j_call v_call d_call cdr3_aa cdr3_nt
medium-sized TRBJ1-4 TRBV4-3 TRBD1 CASSQDLGTGAEKLFF TGCGCCAGCAGCCAAGATCTTGGGACAGGGGCCGAAAAACTGTTTTTT
. TRBJ1-2 TRBV5-1 TRBD1 CASSSGTGGRPEGYTF TGCGCCAGCAGCTCCGGGACAGGGGGCCGGCCTGAGGGCTACACCTTC
. TRBJ2-5 TRBV6-1 TRBD2 CASSEWTGDRASGRYQETQYF TGTGCCAGCAGTGAATGGACAGGGGATCGCGCTAGCGGGAGGTACCAAGAGACCCAGTACTTC
. TRBJ2-7 TRBV6-5 . CASSPRDVASYEQYF TGTGCCAGCAGCCCTAGGGACGTTGCATCCTACGAGCAGTACTTC
. TRBJ1-4 TRBV7-8 . CASSSGPSTNEKLFF TGTGCCAGCAGCTCCGGGCCCTCAACTAATGAAAAACTGTTTTTT
. TRBJ1-1 TRBV7-3 TRBD1 CASSQGANTEAFF TGTGCCAGCAGCCAGGGGGCGAACACTGAAGCTTTCTTT
many TRBJ1-1 TRBV29-1 TRBD1 CSVMRDRGTEAFF TGCAGCGTCATGCGGGACAGGGGAACTGAAGCTTTCTTT
many TRBJ1-1 TRBV13 . CASSLGRAGTEAFF TGTGCCAGCAGCTTAGGCAGGGCTGGCACTGAAGCTTTCTTT
once TRBJ1-2 TRBV7-8 . CASGTNYGYTF TGTGCAAGCGGGACTAACTATGGCTACACCTTC
. TRBJ1-5 TRBV7-2 TRBD1 CASSWRGQGEGQPQHF TGTGCCAGCAGCTGGAGAGGACAGGGGGAAGGTCAGCCCCAGCATTTT
. TRBJ2-1 TRBV19 TRBD1 CASSLDRYNEQFF TGTGCCAGTAGTTTGGACAGGTACAATGAGCAGTTCTTC
. TRBJ2-7 TRBV5-1 . CASSARQASSYEQYF TGCGCCAGCAGCGCGAGACAGGCGAGCTCCTACGAGCAGTACTTC
. TRBJ2-7 TRBV30 TRBD2 CAHRPLLGRGGLAGGQSSYEQYF TGTGCCCACCGCCCCCTCCTGGGCCGGGGAGGACTAGCGGGAGGCCAGAGCTCCTACGAGCAGTACTTC
. TRBJ2-7 TRBV5-1 TRBD2 CASSPGLAGDPSYEQYF TGCGCCAGCAGCCCGGGACTAGCGGGAGACCCCTCCTACGAGCAGTACTTC
few TRBJ2-3 TRBV4-3 . CASSHYQDRSTDTQYF TGCGCCAGCAGCCATTATCAGGACAGATCCACAGATACGCAGTATTTT
. TRBJ2-1 TRBV4-2 TRBD2 CASSQGSSGIDEQFF TGTGCCAGCAGCCAAGGGAGTAGCGGGATCGATGAGCAGTTCTTC
. TRBJ2-7 TRBV6-6 . CASSTQGWQYF TGTGCCAGCAGTACGCAGGGTTGGCAGTACTTC
. TRBJ1-1 TRBV9 . CASSVGPPGPGTEAFF TGTGCCAGCAGCGTAGGCCCCCCCGGACCGGGGACTGAAGCTTTCTTT
. TRBJ2-3 TRBV2 . CASRVYSARFTDTQYF TGTGCCAGCAGGGTCTATAGCGCGCGATTCACAGATACGCAGTATTTT
. TRBJ2-1 TRBV4-1 TRBD2 CASSRALAGSYNEQFF TGCGCCAGCAGCCGAGCGCTAGCGGGCTCCTACAATGAGCAGTTCTTC
few TRBJ2-7 TRBV7-8 TRBD2 CASSVRLAGVSEQYF TGTGCCAGCAGCGTTCGACTAGCGGGAGTAAGCGAGCAGTACTTC
few TRBJ2-7 TRBV5-1 TRBD1 CASSSGTANTYEQYF TGCGCCAGCAGTTCCGGGACAGCCAATACCTACGAGCAGTACTTC
once TRBJ1-1 TRBV18 . CASSPDSTEAFF TGTGCCAGCTCACCCGATAGCACTGAAGCTTTCTTT
. TRBJ1-3 TRBV19 . CASRIQGSGNTIYF TGTGCCAGTAGGATACAGGGTTCTGGAAACACCATATATTTT